This TCR beta chain was recovered during a study of blood T cell repertoires in COVID-19 (dated by TCRdb to 2018 to 2021). About the full investigation: Collaborator samples came from the United States, Italy and Spain and covered acute and convalescent phases of COVID-19. The material from the prospective study consisted of cDNA or gDNA derived from T cells, B-cell-depleted T cells, or PBMCs. Subjects who had been exposed to COVID-19, were actively infected with it, or had recovered from it provided the deeply sampled blood TCRbeta repertoires that made up the dataset. The repertoires were made available in a free public database intended to serve as a resource for research on the immune response to SARS-CoV-2. Samples came from the ongoing ImmuneRACE study (first 160 participants) plus 1,254 subjects from 6 global collaborators. The sample metadata nearly always contained a de-identified subject ID, COVID-19 status, age in years and sex. Where HLA class I and class II types were available, the types were taken from metadata supplied by the sample provider, not from assay-based typing.

With regard to this clone: It has no known antigen specificity. No base quality values were provided; no much bigger clone lies one nucleotide off.

One collaborating source in Seattle enrolled patients during active infection and followed them longitudinally through the course of disease. Whole blood was collected in K2EDTA tubes by collaborating institutions according to the institutions' own protocols. For TCRbeta analysis, collaborators shipped samples in one of three forms: frozen whole blood, isolated PBMCs, or DNA extracted from either of those sample types. TCRbeta CDR3 regions were amplified from genomic DNA using the immunoSEQ Assay, a bias-controlled multiplex PCR. On the authors' methods: The number of nucleated cells in each sample was estimated by amplification of reference gene primers within the assay. To quantify the absolute abundance of each unique TCRbeta CDR3 rearrangement, sequence reads were collapsed and filtered. For each sample, productive Simpson clonality was calculated by taking the square root of Simpson's diversity index across productive rearrangements. In TCRdb, the immuneACCESS table is reduced to in-frame sequences with V and J assigned. These tables do not hold every clone; where another copy was compared, an unresolved V gene accounts for under half, and the others remain unexplained. Clone size and V and J calls were adopted from that table, with D and trimming inferred from the DNA. This sample comprises about 160,000 clones, around 85% of them detected only once. The top ten clones comprise under 7.5% of the sample.

The paper's findings and limits, for the study overall: How much clinical and demographic metadata was included differed by source and by participant, and the metadata was provided uncurated.

The V and J ends are trimmed by 2 bases and 1 base, leaving 14 bases between them. The CDR3 measures 16 amino acids from cysteine to phenylalanine. CDR3 DNA only is kept here, 48 bases in frame from base 1. CDR1 and CDR2, per the germline V gene, are KGHSH and LQKENI. The sequence links TRBV18 to TRBJ2-5, and TRBD1 may be the D gene, going by 5 matching bases. Input material: peripheral blood. This sequence was found in a man older than 75 with COVID-19, enrolled during active disease. In nucleotides, the sequence is TGTGCCAGCTCACCATCACCAGGGCTAGTCCAAGAGACCCAGTACTTC. Its translation reads: CASSPSPGLVQETQYF.